The 3 T cell receptor beta chains in this list originate from one sample, sequenced in a study of blood T cell repertoires in COVID-19. Using immunoSEQ multiplex PCR, the repertoire was profiled, and TCRdb retains in-frame clones only, with some absent. The sample has roughly 68,000 clones, approximately 88% seen once. What was sequenced was peripheral blood. These receptors came from a woman aged 65 to 85 with acute or convalescent COVID-19.

This rearrangement joins TRBV6-2 or TRBV6-3 to TRBJ2-7; D is perhaps TRBD1 (6 bases). Germline V gene lookup returns CDR1 MNHEY and CDR2 SVGEGT. CDR3 size: 17 residues. Trimming stripped 0 bases from V and 7 bases from J, with 22 bases between. The CDR3, as DNA: TGTGCCAGCAGTTACTCGCAGGACAGACAACGCCCTGGGGAGCAGTACTTC. It encodes CASSYSQDRQRPGEQYF.

The chain uses TRBV5-1 and TRBJ2-1; maybe TRBD2 (5 bases). The V end was cut by 5 bases, the J end by 5 bases, with 11 bases between. CDR1 SGHRS and CDR2 YFSETQ come from the germline V gene. This CDR3 region has 13 residues. Written as DNA, the CDR3 is TGCGCCAGCAGTGGGGAGTTGCACAATGAGCAGTTCTTC. Protein product: CASSGELHNEQFF.

This chain links TRBV7-8 with TRBJ1-4; D is unclear. With 4 bases removed from V and 4 bases from J, the gap between germline ends came to 19 bases. Germline loops: CDR1 SGHVS, CDR2 FQNEAQ. The CDR3 totals 17 residues. DNA of the CDR3: TGTGCCAGCAGCTCCGGCATTTCTTCGACAAGTAATGAAAAACTGTTTTTT. It translates to CASSSGISSTSNEKLFF.